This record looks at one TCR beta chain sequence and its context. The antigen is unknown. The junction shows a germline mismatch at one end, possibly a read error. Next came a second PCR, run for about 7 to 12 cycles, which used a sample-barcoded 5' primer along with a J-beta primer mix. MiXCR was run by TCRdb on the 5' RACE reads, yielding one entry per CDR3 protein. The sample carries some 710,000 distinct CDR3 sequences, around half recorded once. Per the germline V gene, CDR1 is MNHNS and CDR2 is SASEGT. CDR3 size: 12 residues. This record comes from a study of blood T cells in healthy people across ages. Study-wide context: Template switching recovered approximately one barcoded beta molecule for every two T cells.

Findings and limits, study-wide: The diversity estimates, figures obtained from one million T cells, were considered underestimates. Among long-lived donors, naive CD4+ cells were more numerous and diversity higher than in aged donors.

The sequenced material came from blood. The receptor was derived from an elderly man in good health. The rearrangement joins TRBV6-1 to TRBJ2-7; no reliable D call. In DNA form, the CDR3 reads TGTGCCAGCAGTGAAACAACGTACGTGCAGTACTTC. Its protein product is CASSETTYVQYF.